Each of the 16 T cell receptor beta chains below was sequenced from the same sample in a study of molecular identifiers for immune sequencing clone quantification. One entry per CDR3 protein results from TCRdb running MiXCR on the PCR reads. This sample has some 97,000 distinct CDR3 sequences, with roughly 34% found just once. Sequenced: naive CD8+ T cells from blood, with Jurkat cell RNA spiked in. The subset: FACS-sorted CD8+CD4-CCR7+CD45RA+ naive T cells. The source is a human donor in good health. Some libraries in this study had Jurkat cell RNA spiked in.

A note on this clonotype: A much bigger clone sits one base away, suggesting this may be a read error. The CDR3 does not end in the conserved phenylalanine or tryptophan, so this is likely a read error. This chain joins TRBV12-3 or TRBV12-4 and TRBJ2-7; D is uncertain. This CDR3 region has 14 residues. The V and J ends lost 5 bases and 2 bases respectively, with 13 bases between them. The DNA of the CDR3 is TGTGCCAGCAGTCGCACTCCCGCCCCCTACGAGCAGTACATC. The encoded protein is CASSRTPAPYEQYI.

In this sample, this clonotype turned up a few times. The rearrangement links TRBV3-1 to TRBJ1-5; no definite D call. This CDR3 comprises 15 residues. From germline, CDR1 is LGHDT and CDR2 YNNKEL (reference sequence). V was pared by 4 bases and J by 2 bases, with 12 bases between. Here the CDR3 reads CASSLGLNGNQPQHF. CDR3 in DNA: TGTGCCAGCAGCCTGGGCCTAAACGGCAATCAGCCCCAGCATTTT.

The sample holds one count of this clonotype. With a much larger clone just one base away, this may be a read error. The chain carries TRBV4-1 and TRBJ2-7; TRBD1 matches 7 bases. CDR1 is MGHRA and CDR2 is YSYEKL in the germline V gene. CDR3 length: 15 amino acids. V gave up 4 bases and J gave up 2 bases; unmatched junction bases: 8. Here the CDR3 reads CASSLLQDRTYEQYF. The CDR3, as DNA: TGCGCCAGCAGCCTCCTCCAGGACAGGACCTACGAGCAGTACTTC.

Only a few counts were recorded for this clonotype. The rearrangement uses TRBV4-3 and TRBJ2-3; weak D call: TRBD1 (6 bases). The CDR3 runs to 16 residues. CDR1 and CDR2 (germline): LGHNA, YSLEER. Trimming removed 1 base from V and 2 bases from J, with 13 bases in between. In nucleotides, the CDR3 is TGCGCCAGCAGCCAAGGGTACAGGGCGATCACAGATACGCAGTATTTT. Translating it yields CASSQGYRAITDTQYF.

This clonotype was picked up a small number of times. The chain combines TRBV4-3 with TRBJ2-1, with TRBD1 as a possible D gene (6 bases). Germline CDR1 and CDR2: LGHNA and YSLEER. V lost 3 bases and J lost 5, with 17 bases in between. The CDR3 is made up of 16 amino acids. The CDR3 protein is CASSQPGTGFHNEQFF. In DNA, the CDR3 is TGCGCCAGCAGCCAGCCCGGAACAGGGTTTCACAATGAGCAGTTCTTC.

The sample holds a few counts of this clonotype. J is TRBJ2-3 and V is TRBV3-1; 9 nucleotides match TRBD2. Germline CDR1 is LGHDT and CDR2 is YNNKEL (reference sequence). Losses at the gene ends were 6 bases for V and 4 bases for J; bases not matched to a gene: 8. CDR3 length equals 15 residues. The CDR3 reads CASRTSGGGADTQYF. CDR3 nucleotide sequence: TGTGCCAGCAGGACTAGCGGAGGGGGCGCAGATACGCAGTATTTT.

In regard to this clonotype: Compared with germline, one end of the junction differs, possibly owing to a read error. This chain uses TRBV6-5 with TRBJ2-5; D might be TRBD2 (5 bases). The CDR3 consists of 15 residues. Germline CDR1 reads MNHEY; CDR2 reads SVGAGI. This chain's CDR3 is CASSYARRRQEPQYF. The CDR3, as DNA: TGTGCCAGCAGTTACGCCAGGAGGAGACAAGAGCCCCAGTACTTC.

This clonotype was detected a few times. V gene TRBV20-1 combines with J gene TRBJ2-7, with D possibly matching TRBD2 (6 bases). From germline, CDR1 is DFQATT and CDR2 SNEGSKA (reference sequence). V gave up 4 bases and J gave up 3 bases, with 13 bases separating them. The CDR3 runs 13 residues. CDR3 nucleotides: TGCAGTGCTATAACCAAGGGAGGCTACGAGCAGTACTTC. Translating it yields CSAITKGGYEQYF.

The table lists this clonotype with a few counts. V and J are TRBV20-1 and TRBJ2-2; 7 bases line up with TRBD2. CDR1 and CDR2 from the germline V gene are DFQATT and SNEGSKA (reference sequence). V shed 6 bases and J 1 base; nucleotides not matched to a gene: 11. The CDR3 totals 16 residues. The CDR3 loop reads CSATTTERENTGELFF. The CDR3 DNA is TGCAGTGCCACCACGACAGAGCGGGAGAACACCGGGGAGCTGTTTTTT.

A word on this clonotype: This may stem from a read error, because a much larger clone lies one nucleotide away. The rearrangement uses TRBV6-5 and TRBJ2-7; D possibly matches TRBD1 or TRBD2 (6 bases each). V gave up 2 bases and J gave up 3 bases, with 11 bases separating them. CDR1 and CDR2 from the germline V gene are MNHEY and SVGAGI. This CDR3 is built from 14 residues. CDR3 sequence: CASSYGRGGYEQYF. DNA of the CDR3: TGTGCCAGCAGTTACGGCAGGGGAGGCTACGAGCAGTACTTC.

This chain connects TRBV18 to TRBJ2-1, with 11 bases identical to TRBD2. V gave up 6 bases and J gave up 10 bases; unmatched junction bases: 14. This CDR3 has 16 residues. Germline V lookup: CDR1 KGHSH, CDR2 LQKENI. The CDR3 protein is CASSQSTSGRAREQFF. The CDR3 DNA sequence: TGTGCCAGCTCTCAGTCTACTAGCGGGAGAGCGAGGGAGCAGTTCTTC.

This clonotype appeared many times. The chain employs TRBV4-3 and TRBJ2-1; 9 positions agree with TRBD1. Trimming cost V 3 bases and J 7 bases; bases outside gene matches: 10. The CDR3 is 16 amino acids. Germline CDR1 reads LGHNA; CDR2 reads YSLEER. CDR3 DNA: TGCGCCAGCAGCCAGTATACCGGGACAGGGTTAAATGAGCAGTTCTTC. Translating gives CASSQYTGTGLNEQFF.

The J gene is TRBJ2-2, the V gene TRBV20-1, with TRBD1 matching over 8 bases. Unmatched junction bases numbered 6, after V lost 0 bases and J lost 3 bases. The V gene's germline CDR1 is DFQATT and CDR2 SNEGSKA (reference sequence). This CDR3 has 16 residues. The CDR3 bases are TGCAGTGCTAGAGATCTGTCGACAGGGGACACCGGGGAGCTGTTTTTT. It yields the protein CSARDLSTGDTGELFF.

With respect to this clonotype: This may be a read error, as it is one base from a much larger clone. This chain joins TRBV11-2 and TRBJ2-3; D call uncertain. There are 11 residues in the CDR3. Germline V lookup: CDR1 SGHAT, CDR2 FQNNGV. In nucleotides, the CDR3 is TGTGCCAGCAGCTTGGTCCATACGCAGAATTTT. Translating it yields CASSLVHTQNF.

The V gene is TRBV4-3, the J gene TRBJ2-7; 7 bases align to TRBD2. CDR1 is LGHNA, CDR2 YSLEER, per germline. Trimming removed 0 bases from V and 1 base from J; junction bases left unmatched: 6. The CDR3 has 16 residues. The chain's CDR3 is CASSQEWSGASYEQYF. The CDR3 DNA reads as TGCGCCAGCAGCCAAGAATGGAGCGGGGCGTCCTACGAGCAGTACTTC.

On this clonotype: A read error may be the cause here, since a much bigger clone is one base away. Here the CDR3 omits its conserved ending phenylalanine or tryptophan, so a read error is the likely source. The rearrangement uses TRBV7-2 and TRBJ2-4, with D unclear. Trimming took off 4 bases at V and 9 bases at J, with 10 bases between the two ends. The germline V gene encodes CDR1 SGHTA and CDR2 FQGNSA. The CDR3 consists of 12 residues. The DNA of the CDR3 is TGTGCCAGCAGCTCCGGACCAGGCATTCAGTACATC. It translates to CASSSGPGIQYI.